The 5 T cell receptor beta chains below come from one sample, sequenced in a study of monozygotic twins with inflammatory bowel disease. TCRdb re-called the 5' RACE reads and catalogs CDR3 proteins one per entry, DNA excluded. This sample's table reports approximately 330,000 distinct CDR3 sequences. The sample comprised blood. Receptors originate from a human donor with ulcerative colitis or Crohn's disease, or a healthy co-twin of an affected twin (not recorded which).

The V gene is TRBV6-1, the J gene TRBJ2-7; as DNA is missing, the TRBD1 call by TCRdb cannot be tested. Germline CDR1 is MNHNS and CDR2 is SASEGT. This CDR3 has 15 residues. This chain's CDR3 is CASSARGAATYEQYF.

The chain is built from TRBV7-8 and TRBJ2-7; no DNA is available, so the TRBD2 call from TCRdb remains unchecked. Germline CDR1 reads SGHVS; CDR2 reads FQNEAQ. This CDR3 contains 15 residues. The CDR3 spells CASSLAHGSSSEQYF.

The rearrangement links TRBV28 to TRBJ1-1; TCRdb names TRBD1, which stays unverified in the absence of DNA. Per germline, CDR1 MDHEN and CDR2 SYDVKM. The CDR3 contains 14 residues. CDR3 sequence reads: CASSESRGATEAFF.

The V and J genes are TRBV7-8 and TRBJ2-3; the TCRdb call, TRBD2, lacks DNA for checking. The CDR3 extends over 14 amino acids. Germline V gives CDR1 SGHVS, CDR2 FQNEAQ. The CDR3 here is CASSLNRAPDTQYF.

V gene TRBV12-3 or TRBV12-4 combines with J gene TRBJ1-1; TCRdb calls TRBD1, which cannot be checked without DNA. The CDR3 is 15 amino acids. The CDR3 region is CASTWGTGRNTEAFF.